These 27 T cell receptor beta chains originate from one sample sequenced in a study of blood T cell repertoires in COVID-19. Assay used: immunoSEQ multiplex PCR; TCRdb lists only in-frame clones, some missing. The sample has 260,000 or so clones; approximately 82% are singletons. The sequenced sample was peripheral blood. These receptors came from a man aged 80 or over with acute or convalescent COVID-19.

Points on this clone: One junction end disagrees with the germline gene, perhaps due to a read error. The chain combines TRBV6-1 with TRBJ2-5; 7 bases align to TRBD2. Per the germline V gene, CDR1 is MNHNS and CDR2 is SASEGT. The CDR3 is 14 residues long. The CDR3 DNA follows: TGTGCCAGCAGAGAAGGACTAGGTAAAGAGACCCAGTACTTC. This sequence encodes CASREGLGKETQYF.

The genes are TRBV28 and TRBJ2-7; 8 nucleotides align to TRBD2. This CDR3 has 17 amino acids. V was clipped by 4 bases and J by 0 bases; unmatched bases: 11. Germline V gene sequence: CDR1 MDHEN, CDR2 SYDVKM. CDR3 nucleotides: TGTGCCAGCAGTTGGGGGGGGGCTAGCGGGTTCTCCTACGAGCAGTACTTC. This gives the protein CASSWGGASGFSYEQYF.

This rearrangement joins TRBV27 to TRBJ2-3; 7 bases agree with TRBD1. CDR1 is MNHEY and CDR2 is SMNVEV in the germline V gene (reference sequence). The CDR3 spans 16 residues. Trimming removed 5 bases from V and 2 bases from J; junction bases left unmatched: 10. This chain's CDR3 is CASSPDRSLSTDTQYF. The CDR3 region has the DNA TGTGCCAGCAGTCCGGACAGGTCCTTGTCCACAGATACGCAGTATTTT.

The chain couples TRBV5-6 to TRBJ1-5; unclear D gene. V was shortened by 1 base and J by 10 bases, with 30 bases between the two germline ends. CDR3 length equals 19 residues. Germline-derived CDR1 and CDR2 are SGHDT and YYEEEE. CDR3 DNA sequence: TGTGCCAGCAGCTTGTTTTTCTTCGATCCAGAGCCGGGTTGGGTTCCCCAGCATTTT. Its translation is CASSLFFFDPEPGWVPQHF.

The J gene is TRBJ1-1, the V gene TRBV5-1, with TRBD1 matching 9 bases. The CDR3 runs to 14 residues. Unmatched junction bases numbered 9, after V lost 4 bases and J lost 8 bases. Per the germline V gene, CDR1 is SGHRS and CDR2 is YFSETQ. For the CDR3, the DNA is TGCGCCAGCAGCACACAGGGGGCCTCGACAGAAGCTTTCTTT. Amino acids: CASSTQGASTEAFF. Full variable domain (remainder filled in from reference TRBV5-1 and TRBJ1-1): KAGVTQTPRYLIKTRGQQVTLSCSPISGHRSVSWYQQTPGQGLQFLFEYFSETQRNKGNFPGRFSGRQFSNSRSEMNVSTLELGDSALYLCASSTQGASTEAFFGQGTRLTVV.

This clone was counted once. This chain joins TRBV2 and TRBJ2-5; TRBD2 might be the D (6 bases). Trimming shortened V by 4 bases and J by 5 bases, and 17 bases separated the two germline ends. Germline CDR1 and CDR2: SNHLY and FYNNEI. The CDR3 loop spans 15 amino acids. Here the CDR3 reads CASSVDPSGSETQYF. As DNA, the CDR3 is TGTGCCAGCAGTGTCGACCCCTCCGGGAGTGAGACCCAGTACTTC.

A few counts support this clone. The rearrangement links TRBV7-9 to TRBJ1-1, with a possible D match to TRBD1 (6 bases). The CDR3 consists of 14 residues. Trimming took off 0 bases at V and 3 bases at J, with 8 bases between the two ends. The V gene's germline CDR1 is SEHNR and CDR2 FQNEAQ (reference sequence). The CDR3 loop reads CASSLAQGYTEAFF. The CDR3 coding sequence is TGTGCCAGCAGCTTAGCACAGGGCTACACTGAAGCTTTCTTT.

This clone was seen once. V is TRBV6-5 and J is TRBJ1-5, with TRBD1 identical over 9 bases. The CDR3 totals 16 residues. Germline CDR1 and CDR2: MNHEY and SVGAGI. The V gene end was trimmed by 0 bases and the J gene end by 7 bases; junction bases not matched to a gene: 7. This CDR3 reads CASSYSGTGKGQPQHF. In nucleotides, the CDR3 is TGTGCCAGCAGTTACTCCGGGACAGGGAAGGGCCAGCCCCAGCATTTT.

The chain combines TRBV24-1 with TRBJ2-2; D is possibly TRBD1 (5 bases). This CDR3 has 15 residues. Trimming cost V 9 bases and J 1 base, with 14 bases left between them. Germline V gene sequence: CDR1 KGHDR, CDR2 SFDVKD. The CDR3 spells CATSQGSLNTGELFF. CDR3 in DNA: TGTGCCACCTCCCAGGGATCTTTGAACACCGGGGAGCTGTTTTTT.

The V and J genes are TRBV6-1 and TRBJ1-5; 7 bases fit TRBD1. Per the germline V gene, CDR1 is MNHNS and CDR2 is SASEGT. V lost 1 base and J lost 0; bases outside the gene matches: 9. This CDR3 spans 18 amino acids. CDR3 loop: CASSEGSRGQGSNQPQHF. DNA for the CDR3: TGTGCCAGCAGTGAAGGTAGTAGGGGGCAGGGTAGCAATCAGCCCCAGCATTTT.

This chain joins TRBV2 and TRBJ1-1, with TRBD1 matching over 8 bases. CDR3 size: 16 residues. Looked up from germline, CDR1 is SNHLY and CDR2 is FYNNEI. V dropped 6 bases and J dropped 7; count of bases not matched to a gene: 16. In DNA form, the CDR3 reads TGTGCCAGCAGGGCCCTGTATGACAGGGGCGAGATTGAAGCTTTCTTT. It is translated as CASRALYDRGEIEAFF.

Here the CDR3 DNA reads TGTGCCAGCAGCTTGGGAGGGAGCGTGTCCTACGAGCAGTACTTC. Amino acids: CASSLGGSVSYEQYF. The V gene is TRBV7-9, the J gene TRBJ2-7, with 7 bases that match TRBD2. The germline CDR1 and CDR2 sequences are SEHNR and FQNEAQ (reference sequence). Germline trimming cut 3 bases from V and 1 base from J; bases unmatched to any gene: 6. This CDR3 has 15 amino acids.

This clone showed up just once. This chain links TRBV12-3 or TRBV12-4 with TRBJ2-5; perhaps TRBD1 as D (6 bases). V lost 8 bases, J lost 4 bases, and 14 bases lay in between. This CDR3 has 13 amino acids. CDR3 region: CASGLQGGETQYF. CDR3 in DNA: TGTGCCAGCGGATTACAGGGCGGAGAGACCCAGTACTTC.

As DNA, the CDR3 is TGTGCCAGCAGGCCTACGGGACAGCCCCAGCATTTT. Translating it yields CASRPTGQPQHF. J is TRBJ1-5 and V is TRBV6-5; D call uncertain. The V end lost 6 bases, the J end lost 7 bases, and 10 bases lay between the germline ends. Germline-derived CDR1 and CDR2 are MNHEY and SVGAGI. CDR3 size: 12 residues.

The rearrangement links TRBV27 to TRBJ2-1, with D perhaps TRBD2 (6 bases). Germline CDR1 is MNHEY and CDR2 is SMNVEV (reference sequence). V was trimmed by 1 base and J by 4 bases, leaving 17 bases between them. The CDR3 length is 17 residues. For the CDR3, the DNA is TGTGCCAGCAGTTTATTCGCCCTTCGCGGGGCGTACAATGAGCAGTTCTTC. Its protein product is CASSLFALRGAYNEQFF.

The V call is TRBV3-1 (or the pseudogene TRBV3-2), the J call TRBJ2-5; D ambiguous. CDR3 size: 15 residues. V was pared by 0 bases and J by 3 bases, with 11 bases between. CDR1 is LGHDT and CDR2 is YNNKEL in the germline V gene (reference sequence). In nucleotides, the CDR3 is TGTGCCAGCAGCCAAGAGCTTGTGAGAAAAGAGACCCAGTACTTC. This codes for CASSQELVRKETQYF.

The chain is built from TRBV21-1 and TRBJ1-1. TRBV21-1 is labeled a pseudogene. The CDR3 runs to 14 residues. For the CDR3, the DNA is TGTGCCAGCAGCAAAGGTTCGGGGGGCACTGAAGCTTTCTTT. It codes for CASSKGSGGTEAFF.

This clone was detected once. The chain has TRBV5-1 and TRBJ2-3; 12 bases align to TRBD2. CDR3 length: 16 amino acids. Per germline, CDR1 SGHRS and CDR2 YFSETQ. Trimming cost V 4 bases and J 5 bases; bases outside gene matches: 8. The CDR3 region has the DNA TGCGCCAGCAGCATCAGACTAGCGGGAGTCATAGATACGCAGTATTTT. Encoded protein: CASSIRLAGVIDTQYF. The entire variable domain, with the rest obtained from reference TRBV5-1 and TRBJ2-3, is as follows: KAGVTQTPRYLIKTRGQQVTLSCSPISGHRSVSWYQQTPGQGLQFLFEYFSETQRNKGNFPGRFSGRQFSNSRSEMNVSTLELGDSALYLCASSIRLAGVIDTQYFGPGTRLTVL.

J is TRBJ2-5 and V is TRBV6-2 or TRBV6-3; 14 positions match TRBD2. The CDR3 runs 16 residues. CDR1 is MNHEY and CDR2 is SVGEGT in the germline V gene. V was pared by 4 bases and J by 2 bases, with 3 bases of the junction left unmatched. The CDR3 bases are TGTGCCAGCAGTTGGACTAGCGGGGGGTCACAAGAGACCCAGTACTTC. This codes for CASSWTSGGSQETQYF.

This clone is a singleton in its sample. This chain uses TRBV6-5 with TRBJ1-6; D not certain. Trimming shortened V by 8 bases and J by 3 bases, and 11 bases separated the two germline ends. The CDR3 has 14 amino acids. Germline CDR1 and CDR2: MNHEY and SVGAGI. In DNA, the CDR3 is TGTGCCAGCCTGAGGGAGAGCTATAATTCACCCCTCCACTTT. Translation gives CASLRESYNSPLHF.

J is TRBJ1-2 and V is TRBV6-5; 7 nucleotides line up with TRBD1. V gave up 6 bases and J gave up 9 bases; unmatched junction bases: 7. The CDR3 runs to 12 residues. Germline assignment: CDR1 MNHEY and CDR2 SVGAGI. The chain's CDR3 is CASSTGTDRYTF. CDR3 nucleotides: TGTGCCAGCAGCACAGGGACAGATCGCTACACCTTC.

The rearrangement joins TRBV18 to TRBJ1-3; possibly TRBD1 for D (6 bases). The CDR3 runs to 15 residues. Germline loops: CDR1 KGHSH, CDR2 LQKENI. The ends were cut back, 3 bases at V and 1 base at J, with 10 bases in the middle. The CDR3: CASSPRQESGNTIYF. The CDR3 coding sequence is TGTGCCAGCTCACCCCGACAGGAATCTGGAAACACCATATATTTT.

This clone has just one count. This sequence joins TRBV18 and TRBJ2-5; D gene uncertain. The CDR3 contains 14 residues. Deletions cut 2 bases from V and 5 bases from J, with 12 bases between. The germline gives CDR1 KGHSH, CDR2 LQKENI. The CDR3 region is CASSPVPVLETQYF. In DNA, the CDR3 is TGTGCCAGCTCACCAGTCCCAGTTTTGGAGACCCAGTACTTC.

Here the CDR3 reads CASSLVRQGGGYTF. CDR3 sequence (DNA): TGTGCCAGCAGCTTAGTGAGGCAGGGTGGTGGCTACACCTTC. J is TRBJ1-2 and V is TRBV7-2, with D maybe TRBD1 (5 bases). V was clipped by 1 base and J by 7 bases, with 13 bases between them. Per the germline V gene, CDR1 is SGHTA and CDR2 is FQGNSA. The CDR3 has 14 residues.

CDR3 DNA sequence: TGCGCCAGCAGTGTCCGGCTAGATTTGTCCTACGAGCAGTACTTC. It yields the protein CASSVRLDLSYEQYF. The chain joins TRBV10-2 to TRBJ2-7; D remains unclear. This CDR3 contains 15 residues. Germline-derived CDR1 and CDR2 are WSHSY and SAAADI. V lost 4 bases and J lost 1, with 14 bases in between.

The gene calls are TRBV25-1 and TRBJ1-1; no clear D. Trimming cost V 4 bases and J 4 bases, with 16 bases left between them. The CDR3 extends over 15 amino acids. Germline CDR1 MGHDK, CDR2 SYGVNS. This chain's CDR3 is CASSASPGILTEAFF. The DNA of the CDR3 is TGTGCCAGCAGTGCTTCTCCGGGGATCCTCACTGAAGCTTTCTTT.

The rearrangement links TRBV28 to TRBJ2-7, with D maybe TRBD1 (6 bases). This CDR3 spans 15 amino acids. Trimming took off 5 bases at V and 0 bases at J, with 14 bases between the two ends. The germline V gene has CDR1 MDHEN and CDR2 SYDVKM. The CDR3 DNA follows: TGTGCCAGCAGTGATACAGGGAACCTCTCCTACGAGCAGTACTTC. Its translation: CASSDTGNLSYEQYF.